Shown below are 6 T cell receptor beta chains from a single sample sequenced in a study of blood T cells in healthy people across ages. Next came a second PCR, run for roughly 6 to 11 cycles, which used a sample-barcoded 5' primer along with a J-beta primer mix. Each CDR3 protein is one row after TCRdb ran MiXCR on the 5' RACE reads. The table shows approximately 2,000,000 distinct CDR3 sequences, with 35% to 50% occurring only once. The sequenced sample consisted of blood. The source of these receptors is a human donor in good health.

V usage is TRBV20-1 and J usage is TRBJ2-4; D may match TRBD1 or TRBD2 (5 bases each). TRBJ2-5 matches the DNA end more closely, so the J call is doubtful. This CDR3 is 12 amino acids long. Germline CDR1 reads DFQATT; CDR2 reads SNEGSKA (reference sequence). CDR3: CSASRGEETQYF. The CDR3, as DNA: TGCAGTGCTAGCCGGGGCGAAGAGACCCAGTACTTC.

The rearrangement joins TRBV12-3 or TRBV12-4 to TRBJ2-3, with 8 bases that match TRBD2. The J segment lost 11 bases and the V segment lost 6 bases, leaving 7 bases of the junction unmatched. The CDR3 is made up of 12 amino acids. This CDR3 is CASSSPREGQYF. In DNA form, the CDR3 reads TGTGCCAGCAGCTCTCCCCGGGAGGGGCAGTATTTT.

This clonotype was recorded a few times. The genes are TRBV20-1 and TRBJ1-2, with 8 bases identical to TRBD1. Germline lookup yields CDR1 DFQATT and CDR2 SNEGSKA (reference sequence). The CDR3 covers 14 residues. The junction had 3 bases not matched to a gene; V was cut back by 1 base and J by 2 bases. The CDR3 is CSARGTGPNYGYTF. The CDR3 DNA is TGCAGTGCTAGAGGGACAGGGCCCAACTATGGCTACACCTTC.

This chain connects TRBV28 to TRBJ1-1; perhaps TRBD1 as D (5 bases). The V end was cut by 7 bases, the J end by 6 bases, with 21 bases between. Germline V gives CDR1 MDHEN, CDR2 SYDVKM. CDR3 size: 15 residues. The CDR3 nucleotides read TGTGCCAGCATCTTGGGGCAGGGTAGGGACGCTGAAGCTTTCTTT. Protein: CASILGQGRDAEAFF.

The rearrangement links TRBV5-6 to TRBJ2-7; D may match TRBD1 or TRBD2 (6 bases each). The CDR3 has 17 amino acids. The germline gives CDR1 SGHDT, CDR2 YYEEEE. V lost 3 bases and J 0 bases, leaving 19 bases between the germline ends. In DNA, the CDR3 is TGTGCCAGCAGCTCCATGGAGGGGGTTGCCCCCTCCTACGAGCAGTACTTC. Protein sequence: CASSSMEGVAPSYEQYF.

V gene TRBV14 combines with J gene TRBJ2-1, with 9 bases identical to TRBD2. Germline loops: CDR1 SGHDN, CDR2 FVKESK. The CDR3 has 15 residues. V dropped 6 bases and J dropped 7; count of bases not matched to a gene: 10. The CDR3 DNA follows: TGTGCCAGCAGTCCACAGACTAGCGGCGGTAATGAGCAGTTCTTC. This gives the protein CASSPQTSGGNEQFF.